This T cell receptor (beta chain) emerged from a study of resident and recirculating memory T cells in vitiligo. At the level of the study: Each patient gave two lesional and two nonlesional epidermal shave biopsies, plus PBMCs. No cells were sorted; samples were homogenized just before genomic DNA extraction. General observations from the study: No single dominant TCR clone appeared; lesion clonality varied.

CDR3 length equals 15 residues. Germline V gene sequence: CDR1 SEHNR, CDR2 FQNEAQ (reference sequence). The V end was cut by 0 bases, the J end by 4 bases, with 11 bases between. A note on this clone: Its antigen is unknown.

Only in-frame clones appear in the TCRdb table, and some are missing; sequencing was by immunoSEQ multiplex PCR. The data hold 75,000 to 85,000 clones, with 92% observed a single time. No patient showed confetti depigmentation, a clinical sign of active disease. The chain links TRBV7-9 to TRBJ2-3, with D perhaps TRBD1 (6 bases). The sequencing input was blood. The clonotype originates from a male donor with vitiligo. The CDR3 reads CASSLAVPGADTQYF. For the CDR3, the DNA is TGTGCCAGCAGCTTAGCGGTCCCAGGGGCAGATACGCAGTATTTT.